The 5 T cell receptor beta chains given below trace back to one sample, sequenced in a study of blood T cell repertoires in COVID-19. Produced via immunoSEQ multiplex PCR; TCRdb's table is partial and in-frame only. The data show about 190,000 clones, approximately 90% seen once. Sequencing input: peripheral blood. These receptors were taken from a man aged 25-45 years with acute or convalescent COVID-19.

The rearrangement uses TRBV11-2 and TRBJ2-1; D is possibly TRBD2 (6 bases). The V end lost 2 bases, the J end lost 5 bases, and 10 bases lay between the germline ends. Germline loops: CDR1 SGHAT, CDR2 FQNNGV. The CDR3 contains 14 residues. In nucleotides, the CDR3 is TGTGCCAGCAGCTTAATGGGACTGAACAATGAGCAGTTCTTC. Translating gives CASSLMGLNNEQFF.

The chain is built from TRBV9 and TRBJ1-3; TRBD1 aligns across 10 bases. Trimming cost V 4 bases and J 0 bases; bases outside gene matches: 7. Germline V gene sequence: CDR1 SGDLS, CDR2 YYNGEE. The CDR3 covers 17 residues. The CDR3 sequence: CASSPPTGGHSGNTIYF. CDR3 bases: TGTGCCAGCAGCCCCCCGACAGGGGGCCACTCTGGAAACACCATATATTTT.

The chain joins TRBV30 to TRBJ2-3; TRBD1 matches 8 bases. J was trimmed by 1 base and V by 3 bases; bases with no gene match: 6. The CDR3 spans 15 residues. Germline values: CDR1 GTSNPN, CDR2 SVGIG (reference sequence). The CDR3 loop is CAWRDRGRGTDTQYF. The CDR3 coding sequence is TGTGCCTGGAGAGACAGGGGCAGGGGCACAGATACGCAGTATTTT.

The chain has TRBV5-5 and TRBJ2-6; a possible D gene is TRBD1 (5 bases). V was cut by 0 bases and J by 1 base, with 5 bases left in between. From germline, CDR1 is SGHKS and CDR2 YYEKEE (reference sequence). The CDR3 has 15 residues. The CDR3: CASSLAGSGANVLTF. The CDR3 region has the DNA TGTGCCAGCAGCTTGGCAGGGTCTGGGGCCAACGTCCTGACTTTC.

The chain links TRBV28 to TRBJ1-3; D is unresolved. CDR1 and CDR2 (germline): MDHEN, SYDVKM. V lost 6 bases and J lost 7, with 16 bases in between. The CDR3 has 14 amino acids. The CDR3 nucleotides read TGTGCCAGCAGCCCCCCAAGTCTGGGCAACACCATATATTTT. Translated: CASSPPSLGNTIYF.